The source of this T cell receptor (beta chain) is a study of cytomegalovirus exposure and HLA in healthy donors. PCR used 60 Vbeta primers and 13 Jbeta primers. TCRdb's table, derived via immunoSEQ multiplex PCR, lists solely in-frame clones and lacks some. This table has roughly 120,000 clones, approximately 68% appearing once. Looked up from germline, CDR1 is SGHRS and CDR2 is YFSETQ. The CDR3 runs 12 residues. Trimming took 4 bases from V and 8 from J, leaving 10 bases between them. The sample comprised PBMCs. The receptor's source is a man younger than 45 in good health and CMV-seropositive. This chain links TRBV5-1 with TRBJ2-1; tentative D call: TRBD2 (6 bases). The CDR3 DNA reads TGCGCCAGCAGCCTCCTAGCGCATGAGCAGTTCTTC. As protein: CASSLLAHEQFF.